This T cell receptor beta chain was identified in a study of cytomegalovirus exposure and HLA in healthy donors. PCR was performed using 60 Vbeta and 13 Jbeta primers. Clones were sequenced by immunoSEQ multiplex PCR, and TCRdb holds only the in-frame ones, with some missing. The sample consists of about 120,000 clones, more than 60% of them appearing once. This receptor was obtained from a female donor in good health and CMV-seronegative. The sample comprised PBMCs.

CDR3 DNA sequence: TGCAGCGGCGACTTTGGGGCGTCGACTTTCTTT. It specifies CSGDFGASTFF. The chain has TRBV29-1 and TRBJ1-1; possible D gene TRBD1, 5 bases. Trimming shortened V by 7 bases and J by 12 bases, and 18 bases separated the two germline ends. This CDR3 comprises 11 residues. Germline CDR1 reads SQVTM; CDR2 reads ANQGSEA.